These 26 T cell receptor beta chains share one sample of origin, sequenced in a study of cytomegalovirus exposure and HLA in healthy donors. A multiplex PCR was run with 60 Vbeta primers and 13 Jbeta primers. Assay: immunoSEQ multiplex PCR; the TCRdb copy retains only in-frame clones and omits some. The table includes tens of thousands of clones, just under 80% detected once. Sequencing used PBMCs. The receptor source for this set is a male donor in good health and CMV-seropositive.

The rearrangement joins TRBV18 to TRBJ2-7, with TRBD2 as a possible D gene (5 bases). This CDR3 contains 14 residues. Trimming shortened V by 3 bases and J by 1 base, and 10 bases separated the two germline ends. CDR1 and CDR2 from the germline V gene are KGHSH and LQKENI. CDR3: CASSPRTQSYEQYF. CDR3 sequence (DNA): TGTGCCAGCTCACCGCGGACTCAATCCTACGAGCAGTACTTC. Complete variable domain (other parts from reference TRBV18 and TRBJ2-7): NAGVMQNPRHLVRRRGQEARLRCSPMKGHSHVYWYRQLPEEGLKFMVYLQKENIIDESGMPKERFSAEFPKEGPSILRIQQVVRGDSAAYFCASSPRTQSYEQYFGPGTRLTVT.

This clone appeared once. The chain recombines TRBV6-5 with TRBJ1-3; D might be TRBD1 (5 bases). CDR3 size: 16 residues. CDR1 and CDR2 from the germline V gene are MNHEY and SVGAGI. V was shortened by 0 bases and J by 8 bases, with 17 bases between the two germline ends. The CDR3 here is CASSYSLVQGRDTIYF. The CDR3 DNA follows: TGTGCCAGCAGTTACTCGCTTGTGCAGGGTAGAGACACCATATATTTT.

A remark on this clone: The junction departs from germline at one end; a sequencing error may be responsible. The chain is built from TRBV19 and TRBJ2-1; TRBD1 agrees at 10 bases. The CDR3 runs to 15 residues. Per germline, CDR1 LNHDA and CDR2 SQIVND (reference sequence). The CDR3 DNA sequence: TGTGCCAGTAGTCTAGACAGGGGGCATTACAATGAGCAGTTCTTC. This sequence encodes CASSLDRGHYNEQFF.

This chain links TRBV28 with TRBJ1-5; no definite D call. The CDR3 totals 12 residues. CDR1 MDHEN and CDR2 SYDVKM come from the germline V gene. V was shortened by 6 bases and J by 8 bases, with 11 bases between the two germline ends. The CDR3 nucleotides read TGTGCCAGCAGACGGGGAGCTGAGCCCCAGCATTTT. Translated: CASRRGAEPQHF.

J is TRBJ2-1 and V is TRBV4-3, with 7 bases fitting TRBD2. The germline V gene has CDR1 LGHNA and CDR2 YSLEER. This CDR3 has 16 amino acids. Trimming cost V 0 bases and J 4 bases; bases outside gene matches: 6. DNA of the CDR3: TGCGCCAGCAGCCAAGAAGCTAGCGGTGGGTACAATGAGCAGTTCTTC. As protein: CASSQEASGGYNEQFF.

The V and J genes are TRBV27 and TRBJ2-7; the D gene is possibly TRBD1 (6 bases). V was clipped by 4 bases and J by 3 bases, with 10 bases between them. The CDR3 runs 13 residues. Germline CDR1 MNHEY, CDR2 SMNVEV (reference sequence). Written as DNA, the CDR3 is TGTGCCAGCAGTTACAGGGTCCTCTACGAGCAGTACTTC. Translation: CASSYRVLYEQYF.

CDR3 region: CASPLLTGAYNEQFF. The CDR3 DNA is TGTGCCAGCCCTCTTCTTACAGGGGCCTACAATGAGCAGTTCTTC. V usage is TRBV14 and J usage is TRBJ2-1, with 7 bases identical to TRBD1. V shed 8 bases, J shed 2 bases, and the junction held 9 bases outside the gene matches. Germline V CDR1 and CDR2: SGHDN, FVKESK. The CDR3 spans 15 residues.

This clone appeared a single time. The V gene is TRBV28, the J gene TRBJ2-3; 7 bases align to TRBD2. The CDR3 loop spans 17 amino acids. With V trimmed by 8 bases and J by 1 base, 15 bases remained unmatched. Germline assignment: CDR1 MDHEN and CDR2 SYDVKM. The CDR3 loop reads CASLLSFRAGGTDTQYF. CDR3 DNA sequence: TGTGCCAGCCTTCTTTCATTCAGGGCGGGGGGCACAGATACGCAGTATTTT.

Remarks on this clone: The same CDR3 also results from other DNA sequences found in this sample. CDR3 residues: CASSIFRDRTYGYTF. The CDR3 DNA sequence: TGTGCCAGTAGTATATTCCGGGACAGGACCTATGGCTACACCTTC. V is TRBV19 and J is TRBJ1-2; 8 positions match TRBD1. Germline trimming cut 2 bases from V and 4 bases from J; bases unmatched to any gene: 6. The germline gives CDR1 LNHDA, CDR2 SQIVND (reference sequence). The CDR3 is 15 amino acids.

The genes are TRBV28 and TRBJ1-5, with 8 bases matching TRBD1. Germline CDR1 is MDHEN and CDR2 is SYDVKM. After removal of 6 bases from V and 7 bases from J, the junction contained 5 bases not matched to a gene. The CDR3 runs 13 residues. The CDR3 DNA follows: TGTGCCAGCAGAAAGACAGGGGCCCAGCCCCAGCATTTT. Translation: CASRKTGAQPQHF.

The rearrangement links TRBV30 to TRBJ1-1; unclear D gene. The CDR3 has 12 amino acids. Germline V gene data show CDR1 as GTSNPN and CDR2 as SVGIG (reference sequence). V lost 3 bases to trimming and J lost 4 bases, with 9 bases between them. The DNA of the CDR3 is TGTGCCTGGAGGGGCCACATCACTGAAGCTTTCTTT. The encoded protein is CAWRGHITEAFF.

This clone was counted between two and nine times. The V call is TRBV18, the J call TRBJ1-4; 10 nucleotides line up with TRBD1. The trim removed 3 bases at V and 5 bases at J, leaving 18 bases unmatched. The CDR3 extends over 20 amino acids. CDR1 and CDR2 (germline): KGHSH, LQKENI. The DNA of the CDR3 is TGTGCCAGCTCACCTCGACAGGGGGCGATTCGTTCCGGCGCAAATGAAAAACTGTTTTTT. As protein: CASSPRQGAIRSGANEKLFF.

V and J are TRBV7-9 and TRBJ1-5; D gene ambiguous. Germline CDR1 SEHNR, CDR2 FQNEAQ (reference sequence). CDR3 length: 15 amino acids. The V and J ends lost 5 bases and 7 bases respectively, with 18 bases between them. This CDR3 reads CASSPALEVGQPQHF. CDR3 coding DNA: TGTGCCAGCAGCCCAGCGCTCGAAGTTGGCCAGCCCCAGCATTTT.

This chain uses TRBV2 with TRBJ2-7; the match to TRBD2 covers 7 bases. V was pared by 6 bases and J by 5 bases, with 7 bases of the junction left unmatched. This CDR3 region has 13 residues. The germline CDR1 and CDR2 sequences are SNHLY and FYNNEI. The CDR3 is CASSGGSSNEQYF. In nucleotides, the CDR3 is TGTGCCAGCAGCGGCGGGAGTAGCAACGAGCAGTACTTC.

The chain combines TRBV11-3 with TRBJ2-2; the match to TRBD1 covers 8 bases. This CDR3 has 12 residues. Germline V gives CDR1 SGHNT, CDR2 YENEEA. Trimming at V came to 2 bases and at J to 15 bases, leaving 5 bases not matched to a gene. CDR3 amino acids: CASSLIAGQVFF. CDR3 nucleotides: TGTGCCAGCAGCTTAATCGCGGGACAGGTGTTTTTT.

The V call is TRBV19, the J call TRBJ2-3, with D possibly TRBD2 on 5 matching bases. Germline CDR1 is LNHDA and CDR2 is SQIVND (reference sequence). The CDR3 has 14 residues. V lost 7 bases to trimming and J lost 2 bases, with 13 bases between them. The CDR3 here is CASTPPGYTDTQYF. The CDR3 DNA is TGTGCCAGTACCCCACCGGGGTACACAGATACGCAGTATTTT.

The V gene is TRBV27, the J gene TRBJ1-3; D gene uncertain. CDR1 and CDR2 (germline): MNHEY, SMNVEV (reference sequence). The length of the CDR3 is 13 residues. The V and J ends lost 8 bases and 2 bases respectively, with 10 bases between them. CDR3 coding DNA: TGTGCCAGCGGCATTCGGGCTGGAAACACCATATATTTT. As protein: CASGIRAGNTIYF.

This clone was recorded a few times. This rearrangement joins TRBV6-5 to TRBJ1-1, with D tentatively TRBD1 (5 bases). CDR3 length: 14 residues. Germline assignment: CDR1 MNHEY and CDR2 SVGAGI. Deletions cut 2 bases from V and 0 bases from J, with 7 bases between. The CDR3: CASSYDRLNTEAFF. The CDR3 DNA follows: TGTGCCAGCAGTTACGACAGATTGAACACTGAAGCTTTCTTT.

The J gene is TRBJ2-3, the V gene TRBV9; D might be TRBD2 (5 bases). Germline values: CDR1 SGDLS, CDR2 YYNGEE. The CDR3 has 14 residues. The V gene lost 3 bases and the J gene lost 1 base, with 9 bases spanning the gap. The CDR3: CASSGTGRTDTQYF. Here the CDR3 DNA reads TGTGCCAGCAGCGGGACTGGTCGCACAGATACGCAGTATTTT.

Note on this clone: The junction departs from germline at one end; a sequencing error may be responsible. This chain links TRBV2 with TRBJ2-7, with 9 nucleotides matching TRBD1. CDR3 length: 12 residues. CDR1 and CDR2 (germline): SNHLY, FYNNEI. For the CDR3, the DNA is TGTGCCAGCAGCTTCACAGGGGGCCCCCTCGACTTC. This sequence encodes CASSFTGGPLDF.

The chain has TRBV28 and TRBJ2-6; weak D call: TRBD2 (5 bases). Trimming pared 5 bases from V and 0 bases from J, leaving 11 bases between. The length of the CDR3 is 16 residues. Germline CDR1 reads MDHEN; CDR2 reads SYDVKM. The CDR3 spells CASSPRGLSGANVLTF. The CDR3 coding sequence is TGTGCCAGCAGTCCCCGAGGGCTCTCTGGGGCCAACGTCCTGACTTTC. The variable domain in full, with the rest retrieved from reference TRBV28 and TRBJ2-6, is DVKVTQSSRYLVKRTGEKVFLECVQDMDHENMFWYRQDPGLGLRLIYFSYDVKMKEKGDIPEGYSVSREKKERFSLILESASTNQTSMYLCASSPRGLSGANVLTFGAGSRLTVL.

This clone was observed a single time. The rearrangement joins TRBV6-5 to TRBJ1-1; D is perhaps TRBD1 (6 bases). Germline lookup yields CDR1 MNHEY and CDR2 SVGAGI. CDR3 size: 15 residues. V lost 1 base to trimming and J lost 4 bases, with 13 bases between them. For the CDR3, the DNA is TGTGCCAGCAGTTACTACCAGGGGTGGGGCACTGAAGCTTTCTTT. Translated, it gives CASSYYQGWGTEAFF.

The chain is built from TRBV19 and TRBJ2-2; 9 bases map to TRBD2. The trim removed 5 bases at V and 8 bases at J, leaving 9 bases unmatched. The CDR3 consists of 15 residues. Germline-derived CDR1 and CDR2 are LNHDA and SQIVND (reference sequence). The CDR3 reads CASSEWASGNGELFF. In DNA, the CDR3 is TGTGCCAGTAGTGAGTGGGCTAGCGGGAATGGGGAGCTGTTTTTT.

The table lists this clone with a count of one. This chain links TRBV11-2 with TRBJ2-5; TRBD1 is a possible D gene (6 bases). The CDR3 extends over 15 amino acids. Trimming shortened V by 1 base and J by 3 bases, and 12 bases separated the two germline ends. The germline V gene has CDR1 SGHAT and CDR2 FQNNGV. The CDR3 nucleotides are TGTGCCAGCAGCTTAGCGGGACAAAGAAAAGAGACCCAGTACTTC. Its protein is CASSLAGQRKETQYF.

The V gene is TRBV27, the J gene TRBJ2-7; 9 positions agree with TRBD2. CDR3 length: 13 residues. Trimming at V came to 6 bases and at J to 5 bases, leaving 5 bases not matched to a gene. The germline V gene encodes CDR1 MNHEY and CDR2 SMNVEV (reference sequence). The CDR3 region has the DNA TGTGCCAGCAGCACCCGCGGGGGGGACGAGCAGTACTTC. This encodes CASSTRGGDEQYF.

This chain links TRBV1 with TRBJ2-3; TRBD2 reflects the table's D call only, with no check against the DNA. TRBV1 is annotated as a pseudogene. The CDR3 has 17 amino acids. In DNA form, the CDR3 reads TGCACCAGCAGCCAACTGGGACTAGCGGGAGGCACAGATACGCAGTATTTT. Translated, it gives CTSSQLGLAGGTDTQYF.